These 31 T cell receptor beta chains share one sample of origin, sequenced in a study of PD-1 blockade in classical Hodgkin lymphoma. The protocol was immunoSEQ multiplex PCR, while the TCRdb copy is restricted to in-frame clones and leaves out a portion. The sample includes roughly 32,000 clones, 94% of them seen just once. As for time point: newly diagnosed, previously untreated cHL patient sample. The specimen was peripheral blood mononuclear cells (PBMCs). These receptors all come from a human donor with classical Hodgkin lymphoma.

The rearrangement links TRBV11-2 to TRBJ1-6, with unresolved D. The germline gives CDR1 SGHAT, CDR2 FQNNGV. The CDR3 length is 14 residues. Trimming cost V 4 bases and J 6 bases, with 10 bases left between them. The CDR3 DNA reads TGTGCCAGCAGCTCCTGGGCCGTTAATTCACCCCTCCACTTT. Protein sequence: CASSSWAVNSPLHF.

The CDR3 region is CASTQGAGKSYEQYF. CDR3 bases: TGTGCCAGCACCCAGGGGGCAGGTAAGAGCTACGAGCAGTACTTC. V is TRBV21-1 and J is TRBJ2-7; the table's D gene call, TRBD1, was not cross checked with the DNA. TRBV21-1 is tagged as a pseudogene. The CDR3 length is 15 residues.

The chain recombines TRBV4-1 with TRBJ2-7; D not certain. The CDR3 loop spans 14 amino acids. The germline V gene has CDR1 MGHRA and CDR2 YSYEKL. V lost 2 bases and J 0 bases, leaving 8 bases between the germline ends. CDR3 DNA: TGCGCCAGCAGCCAATGGCACAGCTCCTACGAGCAGTACTTC. Translated, it gives CASSQWHSSYEQYF.

V and J are TRBV10-3 and TRBJ2-6; maybe TRBD1 (5 bases). The CDR3 totals 16 residues. CDR1 and CDR2 from the germline V gene are ENHRY and SYGVKD. With 6 bases removed from V and 4 bases from J, the gap between germline ends came to 16 bases. CDR3 sequence: CAIRDTRSRGANVLTF. The CDR3 region has the DNA TGTGCCATCAGGGACACCCGGTCCAGGGGGGCCAACGTCCTGACTTTC.

The genes are TRBV14 and TRBJ2-1; 7 bases are shared with TRBD1. Germline CDR1 and CDR2: SGHDN and FVKESK. Unmatched junction bases numbered 11, after V lost 0 bases and J lost 3 bases. CDR3 length equals 18 residues. CDR3 loop: CASSQEALSTGLYNEQFF. CDR3 DNA: TGTGCCAGCAGCCAAGAGGCGCTCTCGACAGGGCTCTACAATGAGCAGTTCTTC.

This clone was seen only once. The V call is TRBV28, the J call TRBJ1-5; the D gene is possibly TRBD1 (5 bases). The CDR3 consists of 15 residues. CDR1 and CDR2 (germline): MDHEN, SYDVKM. Trimming took off 7 bases at V and 3 bases at J, with 16 bases between the two ends. The CDR3 nucleotides are TGTGCCAGCAAAGTTATACGGGGGTACAATCAGCCCCAGCATTTT. Its translation is CASKVIRGYNQPQHF.

The chain combines TRBV4-1 with TRBJ2-1; 11 bases align to TRBD2. Trimming took 1 base from V and 5 from J; bases not matched to a gene: 7. This CDR3 is 17 amino acids long. Germline loops: CDR1 MGHRA, CDR2 YSYEKL. The CDR3: CASSQGEASGGNNEQFF. In DNA, the CDR3 is TGCGCCAGCAGCCAAGGGGAGGCTAGCGGGGGGAACAATGAGCAGTTCTTC.

The chain joins TRBV7-2 to TRBJ1-5; D is possibly TRBD1 (6 bases). Trimming cost V 5 bases and J 1 base, with 9 bases left between them. Germline V CDR1 and CDR2: SGHTA, FQGNSA. The CDR3 is made up of 14 amino acids. The CDR3 region has the DNA TGTGCCAGCAGCCCCAGGGGAAGCAATCAGCCCCAGCATTTT. Amino acid sequence: CASSPRGSNQPQHF.

The chain couples TRBV5-8 to TRBJ2-1; D unclear. This CDR3 contains 13 residues. V was cut by 4 bases and J by 12 bases, with 17 bases left in between. Germline assignment: CDR1 SGHTS and CDR2 YDEGEE. In DNA form, the CDR3 reads TGTGCCAGCAGCCCGGACCTCCTCCGGGCGCAGTTCTTC. Encoded protein: CASSPDLLRAQFF.

V is TRBV19 and J is TRBJ1-1; D call uncertain. From germline, CDR1 is LNHDA and CDR2 SQIVND (reference sequence). V was trimmed by 3 bases and J by 4 bases, leaving 15 bases between them. This CDR3 is 15 amino acids long. For the CDR3, the DNA is TGTGCCAGTAGTATTGGCCTACTCAGTGGCACTGAAGCTTTCTTT. It specifies CASSIGLLSGTEAFF.

This clone was detected only once. V and J are TRBV9 and TRBJ2-7; D is uncertain. Germline CDR1 and CDR2: SGDLS and YYNGEE. V was cut by 5 bases and J by 1 base, with 7 bases left in between. The CDR3 contains 12 residues. The DNA for the CDR3 is TGTGCCAGCAGTGACGGTTCCTACGAGCAGTACTTC. Translated, it gives CASSDGSYEQYF.

The rearrangement joins TRBV19 to TRBJ2-3, with a weak D call TRBD2 (6 bases). The CDR3 has 15 residues. Trimming stripped 2 bases from V and 0 bases from J, with 9 bases between. Germline V gene sequence: CDR1 LNHDA, CDR2 SQIVND (reference sequence). CDR3 loop: CASSISGDSTDTQYF. The CDR3 DNA is TGTGCCAGTAGTATATCGGGAGATAGCACAGATACGCAGTATTTT.

The genes are TRBV6-1 and TRBJ1-1; 9 bases align to TRBD1. The CDR3 runs to 13 residues. Germline assignment: CDR1 MNHNS and CDR2 SASEGT. V lost 2 bases and J lost 7; bases outside the gene matches: 2. CDR3 region: CASSEMGQGEAFF. The CDR3 coding sequence is TGTGCCAGCAGTGAAATGGGACAGGGTGAAGCTTTCTTT.

The CDR3 region is CASSFRGGTNEKLFF. The CDR3 nucleotides read TGTGCCAGCAGTTTTCGGGGAGGAACTAATGAAAAACTGTTTTTT. J is TRBJ1-4 and V is TRBV27; D is uncertain. The CDR3 length is 15 residues. V was trimmed by 3 bases and J by 1 base, leaving 9 bases between them. The germline CDR1 and CDR2 sequences are MNHEY and SMNVEV (reference sequence).

V usage is TRBV20-1 and J usage is TRBJ2-7; maybe TRBD1 (7 bases). V gave up 5 bases and J gave up 5 bases, with 10 bases separating them. Germline values: CDR1 DFQATT, CDR2 SNEGSKA (reference sequence). CDR3 length: 11 residues. CDR3 sequence (DNA): TGCAGTGCTGTCAGGGGGGACGAGCAGTACTTC. Amino acid sequence: CSAVRGDEQYF.

The chain uses TRBV4-2 and TRBJ2-5; 11 nucleotides line up with TRBD2. The CDR3 consists of 18 residues. Germline trimming cut 4 bases from V and 3 bases from J; bases unmatched to any gene: 13. Germline CDR1 is LGHNA and CDR2 is YNFKEQ. For the CDR3, the DNA is TGTGCCAGCAGCCCCCGGGTAGCGGGGGGGCCACTTGAAGAGACCCAGTACTTC. Encoded protein: CASSPRVAGGPLEETQYF.

The rearrangement joins TRBV6-5 to TRBJ2-3; D perhaps matches TRBD1 (6 bases). V dropped 8 bases and J dropped 1 base, with 10 bases sitting between them. The length of the CDR3 is 13 residues. Germline-derived CDR1 and CDR2 are MNHEY and SVGAGI. In DNA form, the CDR3 reads TGTGCCAGCGCAGGGGCCGGCACAGATACGCAGTATTTT. This gives the protein CASAGAGTDTQYF.

The rearrangement uses TRBV9 and TRBJ2-7; 9 nucleotides agree with TRBD1. CDR3 length: 16 amino acids. CDR1 SGDLS and CDR2 YYNGEE come from the germline V gene. With V trimmed by 4 bases and J by 1 base, 9 bases remained unmatched. DNA for the CDR3: TGTGCCAGCAGCCGCGGCCCCGGGACAGGGTCCTACGAGCAGTACTTC. It encodes CASSRGPGTGSYEQYF. The full variable domain, rest sourced from reference TRBV9 and TRBJ2-7, is DSGVTQTPKHLITATGQRVTLRCSPRSGDLSVYWYQQSLDQGLQFLIQYYNGEERAKGNILERFSAQQFPDLHSELNLSSLELGDSALYFCASSRGPGTGSYEQYFGPGTRLTVT.

This chain uses TRBV10-1 with TRBJ2-3, with D tentatively TRBD1 (5 bases). Per the germline V gene, CDR1 is WNHNN and CDR2 is SYGVQD (reference sequence). Between the trimmed V and J ends, which lost 3 bases and 2 bases, there was a span of 15 bases. The CDR3 length is 16 residues. CDR3 protein: CASSDGLGHPTDTQYF. CDR3 in DNA: TGCGCCAGCAGTGATGGGTTGGGGCACCCCACAGATACGCAGTATTTT.

The chain is built from TRBV23-1 and TRBJ2-5; D assignment may be TRBD1 or TRBD2 (5 bases each). TRBV23-1 is given ORF status, its function remaining uncertain. Trimming shortened V by 0 bases and J by 1 base, and 15 bases separated the two germline ends. CDR3 size: 17 residues. Here the CDR3 reads CASSQSDLRGPQETQYF. The CDR3 nucleotides are TGCGCCAGCAGTCAATCCGATTTGAGGGGCCCCCAAGAGACCCAGTACTTC.

This rearrangement joins TRBV7-9 to TRBJ1-5; perhaps TRBD1 as D (6 bases). Per germline, CDR1 SEHNR and CDR2 FQNEAQ (reference sequence). The CDR3 is made up of 14 amino acids. V lost 4 bases and J lost 4, with 11 bases in between. In nucleotides, the CDR3 is TGTGCCAGCAGCTCCAGGGGAGAAAATCAGCCCCAGCATTTT. Protein: CASSSRGENQPQHF.

The rearrangement links TRBV5-1 to TRBJ2-5, with D maybe TRBD1 (8 bases). The V end was cut by 3 bases, the J end by 5 bases, with 17 bases between. CDR3 length: 15 residues. Germline CDR1 and CDR2: SGHRS and YFSETQ. The CDR3 is CASSSVGQGGETQYF. The CDR3 DNA reads TGCGCCAGCAGCTCAGTCGGACAGGGAGGGGAGACCCAGTACTTC.

J is TRBJ1-2 and V is TRBV19; possibly TRBD1 for D (5 bases). Trimming took off 4 bases at V and 4 bases at J, with 10 bases between the two ends. Germline lookup yields CDR1 LNHDA and CDR2 SQIVND (reference sequence). The length of the CDR3 is 13 residues. The CDR3 nucleotides are TGTGCCAGTAGTACAACAGGTCCCTATGGCTACACCTTC. As protein: CASSTTGPYGYTF. The full variable domain, completed using reference TRBV19 and TRBJ1-2, is DGGITQSPKYLFRKEGQNVTLSCEQNLNHDAMYWYRQDPGQGLRLIYYSQIVNDFQKGDIAEGYSVSREKKESFPLTVTSAQKNPTAFYLCASSTTGPYGYTFGSGTRLTVV.

The gene calls are TRBV7-2 and TRBJ1-2; possibly TRBD1 for D (5 bases). Trimming cost V 5 bases and J 3 bases, with 16 bases left between them. Germline CDR1 reads SGHTA; CDR2 reads FQGNSA. The length of the CDR3 is 15 residues. In DNA form, the CDR3 reads TGTGCCAGCAGCCCTAGTCGCAGGGAATACTATGGCTACACCTTC. Protein: CASSPSRREYYGYTF.

The J gene is TRBJ2-7, the V gene TRBV4-3; 8 bases are a match to TRBD1. CDR1 is LGHNA, CDR2 YSLEER, per germline. Losses at the gene ends were 0 bases for V and 4 bases for J; bases not matched to a gene: 14. There are 18 residues in the CDR3. CDR3 sequence: CASSQELVGDRGPYEQYF. The CDR3, as DNA: TGCGCCAGCAGCCAAGAATTAGTAGGTGACAGGGGACCTTACGAGCAGTACTTC.

CDR3 nucleotide sequence: TGTGCCAGCAGCCTTCCCCCCCCCAGGGACTATGGCTACACCTTC. Its protein is CASSLPPPRDYGYTF. V and J are TRBV7-2 and TRBJ1-2; D might be TRBD1 (5 bases). Germline loops: CDR1 SGHTA, CDR2 FQGNSA. The CDR3 totals 15 residues. The V end was cut by 5 bases, the J end by 3 bases, with 16 bases between. The full variable domain, completed using reference TRBV7-2 and TRBJ1-2, is GAGVSQSPSNKVTEKGKDVELRCDPISGHTALYWYRQSLGQGLEFLIYFQGNSAPDKSGLPSDRFSAERTGGSVSTLTIQRTQQEDSAVYLCASSLPPPRDYGYTFGSGTRLTVV.

This chain links TRBV7-9 with TRBJ2-7, with D perhaps TRBD1 (5 bases). Per the germline V gene, CDR1 is SEHNR and CDR2 is FQNEAQ (reference sequence). The CDR3 is 14 amino acids. V was pared by 5 bases and J by 2 bases, with 13 bases between. CDR3 amino acids: CASSLLGVPYEQYF. CDR3 bases: TGTGCCAGCAGCCTGCTAGGGGTTCCCTACGAGCAGTACTTC.

The V gene is TRBV27, the J gene TRBJ1-5; D unclear. V was trimmed by 4 bases and J by 3 bases, leaving 4 bases between them. Germline V gives CDR1 MNHEY, CDR2 SMNVEV (reference sequence). The CDR3 totals 12 residues. DNA of the CDR3: TGTGCCAGCAGTTCCCACAATCAGCCCCAGCATTTT. Translated: CASSSHNQPQHF.

This rearrangement joins TRBV9 to TRBJ2-1; D perhaps matches TRBD1 (5 bases). This CDR3 contains 14 residues. Germline V gene lookup returns CDR1 SGDLS and CDR2 YYNGEE. With 4 bases removed from V and 3 bases from J, the gap between germline ends came to 11 bases. CDR3 nucleotides: TGTGCCAGCAGCATTAGACAGAGCTACAATGAGCAGTTCTTC. Translating gives CASSIRQSYNEQFF.

The V and J genes are TRBV2 and TRBJ1-6; TRBD1 is a possible D gene (6 bases). V dropped 0 bases and J dropped 7 bases, with 7 bases sitting between them. The CDR3 is 14 amino acids. Germline CDR1 reads SNHLY; CDR2 reads FYNNEI. The CDR3 coding sequence is TGTGCCAGCAGTGAAGCAACAGGGAATTCACCCCTCCACTTT. It codes for CASSEATGNSPLHF.

The chain couples TRBV5-1 to TRBJ1-1, with D maybe TRBD1 (5 bases). V gave up 4 bases and J gave up 6 bases, with 13 bases separating them. CDR1 and CDR2 (germline): SGHRS, YFSETQ. This CDR3 has 13 residues. The CDR3: CASSPWGWAEAFF. The CDR3 DNA sequence: TGCGCCAGCAGCCCCTGGGGGTGGGCTGAAGCTTTCTTT.